These 25 T cell receptor beta chains were all obtained from the same sample, sequenced in a study of T cell changes during pregnancy in multiple sclerosis. Sequencing was performed with immunoSEQ multiplex PCR; in TCRdb, only in-frame clones are kept and a portion is missing. This table has under 50,000 clones, 90% to 95% appearing once. Specimen: CD8+ T cells from peripheral blood mononuclear cells, collected after pregnancy. Receptor source: a female donor with multiple sclerosis, enrolled in a pregnancy study.

This chain links TRBV7-9 with TRBJ1-2; TRBD1 might be the D (5 bases). Germline CDR1 is SEHNR and CDR2 is FQNEAQ (reference sequence). Trimming removed 5 bases from V and 7 bases from J, with 23 bases in between. CDR3 length: 16 amino acids. CDR3 region: CASSPQPPGEGFGYTF. The CDR3 DNA reads TGTGCCAGCAGCCCTCAGCCTCCGGGGGAAGGATTTGGCTACACCTTC.

DNA of the CDR3: TGTGCCAGCAGCTTATTTACAGGGGGGAGCACCGGGGAGCTGTTTTTT. Translation gives CASSLFTGGSTGELFF. The rearrangement links TRBV7-8 to TRBJ2-2, with 8 bases matching TRBD1. Germline V gene data show CDR1 as SGHVS and CDR2 as FQNEAQ. The CDR3 covers 16 residues. Trimming took 2 bases from V and 4 from J; bases not matched to a gene: 6.

This chain uses TRBV7-9 with TRBJ2-7; 10 bases line up with TRBD2. Per the germline V gene, CDR1 is SEHNR and CDR2 is FQNEAQ (reference sequence). The junction had 9 bases not matched to a gene; V was cut back by 6 bases and J by 4 bases. The CDR3 length is 15 residues. The CDR3 sequence: CASSPGVAGGYEQYF. CDR3 bases: TGTGCCAGCAGTCCCGGGGTAGCGGGGGGTTACGAGCAGTACTTC.

The chain carries TRBV7-9 and TRBJ2-7; 7 bases are shared with TRBD1. The J segment lost 0 bases and the V segment lost 4 bases, leaving 6 bases of the junction unmatched. CDR3 length equals 15 residues. Germline V gene data show CDR1 as SEHNR and CDR2 as FQNEAQ (reference sequence). The CDR3 coding sequence is TGTGCCAGCAGCTCGGGACAGACGAGCTCCTACGAGCAGTACTTC. This encodes CASSSGQTSSYEQYF.

The chain recombines TRBV15 with TRBJ2-7, with D hard to call. The CDR3 length is 11 residues. V was clipped by 8 bases and J by 2 bases, with 7 bases between them. CDR1 is LNHNV and CDR2 is YYDKDF in the germline V gene (reference sequence). The CDR3 reads CATSSAYEQYF. Written as DNA, the CDR3 is TGTGCCACCTCCAGTGCCTACGAGCAGTACTTC.

The CDR3 DNA reads as TGTGCCAGCAGTGCCCGGACTCATTGGGGCAATCAGCCCCAGCATTTT. It specifies CASSARTHWGNQPQHF. The V and J genes are TRBV25-1 and TRBJ1-5; D call uncertain. CDR3 length: 16 residues. Germline V gives CDR1 MGHDK, CDR2 SYGVNS. V lost 4 bases to trimming and J lost 2 bases, with 15 bases between them.

The chain employs TRBV7-9 and TRBJ2-7; 9 bases align to TRBD1. Germline-derived CDR1 and CDR2 are SEHNR and FQNEAQ (reference sequence). Trimming removed 4 bases from V and 4 bases from J; junction bases left unmatched: 5. The CDR3 sequence is 14 residues long. As DNA, the CDR3 is TGTGCCAGCAGCTCACGGGACAGGGTTTACGAGCAGTACTTC. This encodes CASSSRDRVYEQYF.

The rearrangement joins TRBV27 to TRBJ2-2; D not resolved. Germline loops: CDR1 MNHEY, CDR2 SMNVEV (reference sequence). The CDR3 is 14 residues long. V shed 5 bases and J shed 4 bases, with 11 bases lying between them. CDR3 loop: CASSLGFFTGELFF. The CDR3, as DNA: TGTGCCAGCAGTCTAGGTTTTTTCACCGGGGAGCTGTTTTTT.

The V call is TRBV4-1, the J call TRBJ1-2; 7 bases line up with TRBD1. The germline CDR1 and CDR2 sequences are MGHRA and YSYEKL. Losses at the gene ends were 0 bases for V and 7 bases for J; bases not matched to a gene: 8. The CDR3 length is 15 residues. CDR3 sequence reads: CASSQDLGTDSGYTF. CDR3 nucleotides: TGCGCCAGCAGCCAAGATCTCGGGACAGATAGTGGCTACACCTTC.

This clone has just a few counts. The chain is built from TRBV29-1 and TRBJ2-1; 12 positions match TRBD2. This CDR3 has 16 residues. V lost 4 bases, J lost 9 bases, and 13 bases stayed unmatched. Germline loops: CDR1 SQVTM, CDR2 ANQGSEA. The CDR3 coding sequence is TGCAGCGTTGGGGTTTCTAGCGGGGGGGATCTACCTGAGCAGTTCTTC. Translation gives CSVGVSSGGDLPEQFF.

J is TRBJ2-7 and V is TRBV19, with 11 nucleotides matching TRBD2. Germline loops: CDR1 LNHDA, CDR2 SQIVND (reference sequence). The CDR3 is 13 amino acids. J gave up 6 bases and V 9 bases, and 7 bases lay outside the gene matches. CDR3 protein: CASSGTSGLEQYF. CDR3 in DNA: TGTGCCAGCTCCGGGACTAGCGGCCTCGAGCAGTACTTC.

The V and J genes are TRBV5-1 and TRBJ2-5; 10 nucleotides align to TRBD1. The J segment lost 12 bases and the V segment lost 8 bases, leaving 7 bases of the junction unmatched. The CDR3 length is 11 residues. Germline CDR1 SGHRS, CDR2 YFSETQ. CDR3 amino acids: CASTAGTGEYF. The CDR3 DNA follows: TGCGCCAGTACTGCCGGGACAGGGGAGTACTTC.

V usage is TRBV27 and J usage is TRBJ2-7, with a weak D call TRBD1 (6 bases). This CDR3 comprises 15 residues. Trimming pared 3 bases from V and 7 bases from J, leaving 19 bases between. Germline assignment: CDR1 MNHEY and CDR2 SMNVEV (reference sequence). The CDR3 sequence is CASSFLWGRGDEQYF. CDR3 coding DNA: TGTGCCAGCAGTTTCTTGTGGGGGCGAGGGGATGAGCAGTACTTC.

The chain has TRBV29-1 and TRBJ2-7; TRBD2 matches at 11 bases. V shed 7 bases and J 6 bases; nucleotides not matched to a gene: 8. CDR1 SQVTM and CDR2 ANQGSEA come from the germline V gene. This CDR3 comprises 13 residues. DNA for the CDR3: TGCAGCGGACAACTAGCGGGAGTCCTCGAGCAGTACTTC. Protein product: CSGQLAGVLEQYF.

This rearrangement joins TRBV12-5 to TRBJ1-2, with TRBD1 matching 7 bases. CDR3 length equals 12 residues. The trim removed 6 bases at V and 7 bases at J, leaving 5 bases unmatched. CDR1 and CDR2 (germline): LGHNT, FRNRAP. The CDR3 DNA follows: TGTGCTAGTGGCGACAGGGTTGGTGGCTACACCTTC. Translation gives CASGDRVGGYTF.

The chain joins TRBV27 to TRBJ1-5; D remains unclear. Germline V gene lookup returns CDR1 MNHEY and CDR2 SMNVEV (reference sequence). The ends were cut back, 5 bases at V and 3 bases at J, with 14 bases in the middle. The CDR3 sequence is 15 residues long. CDR3 nucleotide sequence: TGTGCCAGCAGTCTAACTAAAGCGGTCAATCAGCCCCAGCATTTT. Its translation: CASSLTKAVNQPQHF.

CDR3 coding DNA: TGTGCCAGCAGCCCGCCTCCTCAGGGGTATAATGAAAAACTGTTTTTT. This sequence encodes CASSPPPQGYNEKLFF. V usage is TRBV7-9 and J usage is TRBJ1-4, with D possibly being TRBD1 (6 bases). V was trimmed by 5 bases and J by 4 bases, leaving 17 bases between them. Germline V gene lookup returns CDR1 SEHNR and CDR2 FQNEAQ (reference sequence). The CDR3 runs 16 residues.

The chain couples TRBV6-4 to TRBJ2-1, with D possibly being TRBD2 (5 bases). Deletions cut 3 bases from V and 4 bases from J, with 10 bases between. This CDR3 contains 14 residues. CDR1 and CDR2 (germline): MRHNA, SNTAGT. CDR3 bases: TGTGCCAGCAGTGATAGTGAGGGATACAATGAGCAGTTCTTC. Residues: CASSDSEGYNEQFF.

In its sample, this clone was seen once. The rearrangement uses TRBV2 and TRBJ2-7; D uncertain. The CDR3 consists of 14 residues. Trimming stripped 5 bases from V and 0 bases from J, with 11 bases between. Germline V gene data show CDR1 as SNHLY and CDR2 as FYNNEI. The CDR3 DNA is TGTGCCAGCAGTACTCTTCCTGGCTCCTACGAGCAGTACTTC. It is translated as CASSTLPGSYEQYF.

The chain uses TRBV7-9 and TRBJ2-1, with TRBD2 matching over 12 bases. Germline values: CDR1 SEHNR, CDR2 FQNEAQ (reference sequence). There are 15 residues in the CDR3. V gave up 5 bases and J gave up 3 bases; unmatched junction bases: 2. The DNA for the CDR3 is TGTGCCAGCAGCCAGGGACTAGCGGGCTACAATGAGCAGTTCTTC. Its translation: CASSQGLAGYNEQFF.

The rearrangement links TRBV4-2 to TRBJ1-2, with a tentative D call TRBD1 (5 bases). This CDR3 is built from 16 residues. CDR1 LGHNA and CDR2 YNFKEQ come from the germline V gene. V was clipped by 0 bases and J by 4 bases, with 15 bases between them. CDR3 in amino acids: CASSQEPSLGLYGYTF. The CDR3, as DNA: TGTGCCAGCAGCCAAGAACCAAGTCTGGGACTCTATGGCTACACCTTC.

The rearrangement links TRBV2 to TRBJ1-2; 8 bases are a match to TRBD1. V lost 5 bases and J lost 11; bases outside the gene matches: 10. This CDR3 is 13 amino acids long. CDR1 and CDR2 from the germline V gene are SNHLY and FYNNEI. CDR3 amino acids: CASSTHGQGSYTF. The CDR3 DNA follows: TGTGCCAGCAGTACCCACGGACAGGGTTCATACACCTTC. The full variable domain, completed using reference TRBV2 and TRBJ1-2, is EPEVTQTPSHQVTQMGQEVILRCVPISNHLYFYWYRQILGQKVEFLVSFYNNEISEKSEIFDDQFSVERPDGSNFTLKIRSTKLEDSAMYFCASSTHGQGSYTFGSGTRLTVV.

This chain connects TRBV18 to TRBJ1-5; D is possibly TRBD1 (5 bases). The V end was cut by 0 bases, the J end by 2 bases, with 8 bases between. From germline, CDR1 is KGHSH and CDR2 LQKENI. CDR3 length: 15 residues. The CDR3 nucleotides read TGTGCCAGCTCACCACCCGGCAGGGGCAATCAGCCCCAGCATTTT. As protein: CASSPPGRGNQPQHF. Full variable domain (rest looked up from reference TRBV18 and TRBJ1-5): NAGVMQNPRHLVRRRGQEARLRCSPMKGHSHVYWYRQLPEEGLKFMVYLQKENIIDESGMPKERFSAEFPKEGPSILRIQQVVRGDSAAYFCASSPPGRGNQPQHFGDGTRLSIL.

The rearrangement links TRBV19 to TRBJ2-7, with 8 bases lining up with TRBD1. The V and J ends lost 3 bases and 4 bases, in that order; junction bases with no gene match: 5. Germline CDR1 LNHDA, CDR2 SQIVND (reference sequence). The CDR3 sequence is 14 residues long. This chain's CDR3 is CASSIGQGVYEQYF. The DNA of the CDR3 is TGTGCCAGTAGTATCGGACAGGGAGTGTACGAGCAGTACTTC.

This clone was counted a few times. This chain links TRBV2 with TRBJ1-1; TRBD1 might be the D (6 bases). Germline V gene data show CDR1 as SNHLY and CDR2 as FYNNEI. Trimming shortened V by 6 bases and J by 1 base, and 9 bases separated the two germline ends. CDR3 length: 13 residues. In DNA form, the CDR3 reads TGTGCCAGCAGCAGGACAGAGAACACTGAAGCTTTCTTT. It encodes CASSRTENTEAFF.